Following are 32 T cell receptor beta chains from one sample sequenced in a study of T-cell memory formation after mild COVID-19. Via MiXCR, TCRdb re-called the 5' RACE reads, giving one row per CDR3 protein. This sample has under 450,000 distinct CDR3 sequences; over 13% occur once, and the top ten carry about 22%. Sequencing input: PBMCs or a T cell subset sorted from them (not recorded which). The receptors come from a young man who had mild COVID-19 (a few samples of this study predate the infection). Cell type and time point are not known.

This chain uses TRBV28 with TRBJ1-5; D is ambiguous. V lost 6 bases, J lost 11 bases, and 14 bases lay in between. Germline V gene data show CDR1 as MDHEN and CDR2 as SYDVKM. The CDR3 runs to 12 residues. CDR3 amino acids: CASSLQLGAQHF. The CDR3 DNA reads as TGTGCCAGCAGCCTTCAATTGGGTGCCCAGCATTTT.

The CDR3 DNA reads TGTGCCAGCAGTTCCTGGACAGATACGCAGTATTTT. It codes for CASSSWTDTQYF. The rearrangement joins TRBV6-5 to TRBJ2-3, with D unresolved. Between the trimmed V and J ends, which lost 4 bases and 3 bases, there was a span of 5 bases. The germline V gene encodes CDR1 MNHEY and CDR2 SVGAGI. The length of the CDR3 is 12 residues.

The CDR3 DNA reads TGTGCCAGCACCACCTTTGGCGGGGGAGAGACCCAGTACTTC. Translating it yields CASTTFGGGETQYF. The gene calls are TRBV12-3 or TRBV12-4 and TRBJ2-5, with 7 bases matching TRBD2. The junction had 9 bases not matched to a gene; V was cut back by 7 bases and J by 4 bases. This CDR3 is 14 amino acids long.

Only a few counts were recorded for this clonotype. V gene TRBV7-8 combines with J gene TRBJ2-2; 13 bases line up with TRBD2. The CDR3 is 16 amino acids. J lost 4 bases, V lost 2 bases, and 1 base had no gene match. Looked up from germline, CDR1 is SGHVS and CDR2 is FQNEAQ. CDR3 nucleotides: TGTGCCAGCAGCTTAACTAGCGGGGGGGGCACCGGGGAGCTGTTTTTT. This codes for CASSLTSGGGTGELFF.

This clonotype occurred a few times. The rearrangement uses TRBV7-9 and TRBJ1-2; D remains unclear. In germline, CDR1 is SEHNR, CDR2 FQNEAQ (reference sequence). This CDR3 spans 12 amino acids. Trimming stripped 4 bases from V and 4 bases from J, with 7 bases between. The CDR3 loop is CASSSAAYGYTF. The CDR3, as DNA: TGTGCCAGCAGCTCGGCAGCCTATGGCTACACCTTC.

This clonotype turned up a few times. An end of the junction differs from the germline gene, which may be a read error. The DNA of the CDR3 is TGTGCTAGCAGCCCAGACCCCCAGACTACCTGGGGGGAGCTGTTTTTT. Translated: CASSPDPQTTWGELFF. V usage is TRBV7-7 and J usage is TRBJ2-2; possible D gene TRBD2, 5 bases. CDR1 SSHAT and CDR2 FNYEAQ come from the germline V gene (reference sequence). CDR3 length equals 16 residues.

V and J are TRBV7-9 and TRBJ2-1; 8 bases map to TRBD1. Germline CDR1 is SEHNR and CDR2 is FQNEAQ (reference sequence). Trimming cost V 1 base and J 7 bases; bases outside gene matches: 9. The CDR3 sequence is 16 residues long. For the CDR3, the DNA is TGTGCCAGCAGCTTAGTGGGGACAGGCCTTCGGAATGAGCAGTTCTTC. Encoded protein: CASSLVGTGLRNEQFF.

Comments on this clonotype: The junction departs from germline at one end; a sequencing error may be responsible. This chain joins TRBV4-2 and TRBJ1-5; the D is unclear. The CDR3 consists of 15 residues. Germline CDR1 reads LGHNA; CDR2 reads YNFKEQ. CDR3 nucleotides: TGTGCCAGCAGCCAAGATGGGCAGTTCAATCAGCACCAGCATTTT. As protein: CASSQDGQFNQHQHF.

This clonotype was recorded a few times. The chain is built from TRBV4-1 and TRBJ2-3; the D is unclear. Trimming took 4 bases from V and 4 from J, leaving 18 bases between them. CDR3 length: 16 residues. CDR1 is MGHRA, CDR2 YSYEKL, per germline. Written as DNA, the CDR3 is TGCGCCAGCAGCCCCTTCATAAGGGATGGCCCAGATACGCAGTATTTT. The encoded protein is CASSPFIRDGPDTQYF.

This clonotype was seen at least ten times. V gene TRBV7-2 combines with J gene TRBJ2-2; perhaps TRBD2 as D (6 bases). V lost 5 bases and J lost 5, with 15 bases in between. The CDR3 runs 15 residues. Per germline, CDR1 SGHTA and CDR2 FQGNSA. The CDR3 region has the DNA TGTGCCAGCAGCAGTTCGTATGGGGGGACCGGGGAGCTGTTTTTT. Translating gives CASSSSYGGTGELFF.

CDR3 loop: CATASGTRVDTEAFF. As DNA, the CDR3 is TGTGCCACCGCATCCGGGACAAGGGTAGACACTGAAGCTTTCTTT. The chain recombines TRBV19 with TRBJ1-1; weak D call: TRBD1 (6 bases). The CDR3 loop spans 15 amino acids. The germline V and J ends were trimmed by 10 bases and 3 bases, with 21 bases remaining between them. CDR1 and CDR2 from the germline V gene are LNHDA and SQIVND (reference sequence). Variable domain in full (rest from reference TRBV19 and TRBJ1-1): DGGITQSPKYLFRKEGQNVTLSCEQNLNHDAMYWYRQDPGQGLRLIYYSQIVNDFQKGDIAEGYSVSREKKESFPLTVTSAQKNPTAFYLCATASGTRVDTEAFFGQGTRLTVV.

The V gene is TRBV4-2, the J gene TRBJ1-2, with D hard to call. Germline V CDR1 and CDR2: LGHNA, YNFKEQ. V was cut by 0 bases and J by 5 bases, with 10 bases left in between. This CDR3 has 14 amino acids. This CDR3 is CASSQDLSIYGYTF. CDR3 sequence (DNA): TGTGCCAGCAGCCAAGATTTGTCAATTTATGGCTACACCTTC.

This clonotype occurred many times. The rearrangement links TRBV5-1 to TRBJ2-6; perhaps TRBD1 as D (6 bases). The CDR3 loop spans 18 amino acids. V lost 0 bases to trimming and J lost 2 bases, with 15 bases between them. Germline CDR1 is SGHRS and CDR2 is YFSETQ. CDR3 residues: CASSLGGQGSTGANVLTF. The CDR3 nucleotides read TGCGCCAGCAGCTTGGGGGGGCAGGGATCAACTGGGGCCAACGTCCTGACTTTC.

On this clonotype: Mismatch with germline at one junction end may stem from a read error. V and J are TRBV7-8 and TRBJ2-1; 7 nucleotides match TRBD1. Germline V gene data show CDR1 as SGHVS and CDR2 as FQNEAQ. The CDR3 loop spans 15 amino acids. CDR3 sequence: CDSSLDRAFVYEQFF. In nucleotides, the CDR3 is TGTGACAGCAGCCTAGACAGGGCTTTTGTGTATGAGCAGTTCTTC.

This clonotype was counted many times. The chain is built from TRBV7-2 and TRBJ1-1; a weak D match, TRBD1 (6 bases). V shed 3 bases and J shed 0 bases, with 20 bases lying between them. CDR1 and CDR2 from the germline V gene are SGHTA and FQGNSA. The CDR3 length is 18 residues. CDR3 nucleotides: TGTGCCAGCAGCTTCACAGGGCGCAAATCCATCATGAACACTGAAGCTTTCTTT. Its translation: CASSFTGRKSIMNTEAFF.

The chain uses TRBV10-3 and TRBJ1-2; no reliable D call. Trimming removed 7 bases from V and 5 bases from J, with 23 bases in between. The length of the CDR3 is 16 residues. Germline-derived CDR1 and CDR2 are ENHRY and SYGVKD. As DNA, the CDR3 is TGTGCCATCAAGCAGGAAGGCCAGTCGATTCTTTATGGCTACACCTTC. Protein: CAIKQEGQSILYGYTF.

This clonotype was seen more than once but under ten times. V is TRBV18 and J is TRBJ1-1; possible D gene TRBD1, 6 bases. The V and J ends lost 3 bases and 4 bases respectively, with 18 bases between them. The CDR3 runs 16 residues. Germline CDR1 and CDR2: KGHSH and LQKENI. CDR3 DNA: TGTGCCAGCTCACCTGCACAGGGCATTTTGGGCACTGAAGCTTTCTTT. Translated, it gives CASSPAQGILGTEAFF.

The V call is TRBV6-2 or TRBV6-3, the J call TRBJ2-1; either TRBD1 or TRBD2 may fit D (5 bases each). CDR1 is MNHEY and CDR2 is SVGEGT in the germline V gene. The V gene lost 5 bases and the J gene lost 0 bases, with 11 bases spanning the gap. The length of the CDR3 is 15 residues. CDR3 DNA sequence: TGTGCCAGCAGTCGGGACGGAGGCTCCTACAATGAGCAGTTCTTC. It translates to CASSRDGGSYNEQFF.

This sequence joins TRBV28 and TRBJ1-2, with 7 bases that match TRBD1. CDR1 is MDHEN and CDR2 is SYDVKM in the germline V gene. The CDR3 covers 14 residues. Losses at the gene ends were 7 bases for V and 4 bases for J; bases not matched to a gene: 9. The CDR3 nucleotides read TGTGCCAGCACCAAGACAGGGAGGGTCTATGGCTACACCTTC. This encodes CASTKTGRVYGYTF.

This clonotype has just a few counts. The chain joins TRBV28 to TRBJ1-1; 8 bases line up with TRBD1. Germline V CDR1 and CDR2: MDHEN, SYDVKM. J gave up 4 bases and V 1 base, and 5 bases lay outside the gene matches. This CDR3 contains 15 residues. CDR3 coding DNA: TGTGCCAGCAGTTTATTTCTCCAGGGGGCCACTGAAGCTTTCTTT. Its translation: CASSLFLQGATEAFF.

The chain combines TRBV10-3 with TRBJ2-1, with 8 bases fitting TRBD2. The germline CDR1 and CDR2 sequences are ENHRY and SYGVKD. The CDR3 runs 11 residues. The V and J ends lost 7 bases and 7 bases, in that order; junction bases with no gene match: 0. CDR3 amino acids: CAITGGNEQFF. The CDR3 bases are TGTGCCATCACGGGAGGGAATGAGCAGTTCTTC.

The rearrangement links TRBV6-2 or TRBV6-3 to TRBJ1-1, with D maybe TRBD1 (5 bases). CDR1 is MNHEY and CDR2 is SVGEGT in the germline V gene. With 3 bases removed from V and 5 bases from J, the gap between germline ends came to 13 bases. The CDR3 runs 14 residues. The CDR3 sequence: CASSYGFRGTEAFF. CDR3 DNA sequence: TGTGCCAGCAGTTATGGTTTTCGGGGGACTGAAGCTTTCTTT.

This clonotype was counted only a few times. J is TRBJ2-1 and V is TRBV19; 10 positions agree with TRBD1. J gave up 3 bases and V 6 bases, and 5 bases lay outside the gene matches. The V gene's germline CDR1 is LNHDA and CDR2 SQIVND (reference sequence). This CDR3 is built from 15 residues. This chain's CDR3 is CASREDRGLYNEQFF. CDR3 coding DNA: TGTGCCAGTAGGGAAGACAGGGGGCTCTACAATGAGCAGTTCTTC.

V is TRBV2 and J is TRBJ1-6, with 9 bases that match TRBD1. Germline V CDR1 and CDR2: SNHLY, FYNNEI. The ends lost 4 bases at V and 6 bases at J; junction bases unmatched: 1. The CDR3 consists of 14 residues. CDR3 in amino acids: CASSVGQGNSPLHF. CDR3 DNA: TGTGCCAGCAGTGTGGGACAGGGTAATTCACCCCTCCACTTT.

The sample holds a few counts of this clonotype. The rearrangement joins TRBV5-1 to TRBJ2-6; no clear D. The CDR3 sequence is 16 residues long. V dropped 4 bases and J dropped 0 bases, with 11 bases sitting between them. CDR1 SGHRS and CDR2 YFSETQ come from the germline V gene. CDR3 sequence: CASSPHVDSGANVLTF. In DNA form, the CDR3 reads TGCGCCAGCAGCCCCCATGTCGACTCTGGGGCCAACGTCCTGACTTTC.

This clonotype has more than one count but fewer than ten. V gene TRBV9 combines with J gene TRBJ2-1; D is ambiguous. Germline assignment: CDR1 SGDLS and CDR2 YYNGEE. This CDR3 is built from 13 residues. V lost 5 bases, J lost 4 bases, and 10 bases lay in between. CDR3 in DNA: TGTGCCAGCAGTGGTCACCTTTACAATGAGCAGTTCTTC. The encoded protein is CASSGHLYNEQFF.

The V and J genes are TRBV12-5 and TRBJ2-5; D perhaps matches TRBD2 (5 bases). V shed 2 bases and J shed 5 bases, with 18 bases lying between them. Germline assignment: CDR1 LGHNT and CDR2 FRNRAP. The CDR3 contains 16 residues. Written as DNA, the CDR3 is TGTGCTAGTGGTTTGACTAGGGCCCCGGTATTCGAGACCCAGTACTTC. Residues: CASGLTRAPVFETQYF. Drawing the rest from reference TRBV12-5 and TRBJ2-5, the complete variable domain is DARVTQTPRHKVTEMGQEVTMRCQPILGHNTVFWYRQTMMQGLELLAYFRNRAPLDDSGMPKDRFSAEMPDATLATLKIQPSEPRDSAVYFCASGLTRAPVFETQYFGPGTRLLVL.

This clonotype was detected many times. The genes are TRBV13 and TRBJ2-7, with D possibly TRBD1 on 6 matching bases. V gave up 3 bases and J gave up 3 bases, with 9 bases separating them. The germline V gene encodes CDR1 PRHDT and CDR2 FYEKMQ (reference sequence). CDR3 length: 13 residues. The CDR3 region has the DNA TGTGCCAGCAGCTTGAAGGACAGCTACGAGCAGTACTTC. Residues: CASSLKDSYEQYF.

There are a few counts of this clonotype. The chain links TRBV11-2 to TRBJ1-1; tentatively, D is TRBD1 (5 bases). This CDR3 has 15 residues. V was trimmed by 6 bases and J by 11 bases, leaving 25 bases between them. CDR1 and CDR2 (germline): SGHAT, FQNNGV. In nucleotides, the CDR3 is TGTGCCAGCAGGACGGGTGGGGTAGGCCCTCGGGGCGCTTTCTTT. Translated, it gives CASRTGGVGPRGAFF.

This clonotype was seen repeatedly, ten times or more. For the CDR3, the DNA is TGCGCCACCGGGACAGGGTTTCTGGTCCAGCAGTACGTC. Translating gives CATGTGFLVQQYV. The chain links TRBV5-1 to TRBJ2-7, with 9 bases matching TRBD1. Germline assignment: CDR1 SGHRS and CDR2 YFSETQ. The CDR3 totals 13 residues. V was clipped by 9 bases and J by 8 bases; unmatched bases: 12.

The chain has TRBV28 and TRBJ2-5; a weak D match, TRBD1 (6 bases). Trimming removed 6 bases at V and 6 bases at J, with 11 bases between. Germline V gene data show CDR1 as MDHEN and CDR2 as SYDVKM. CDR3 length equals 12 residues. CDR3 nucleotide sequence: TGTGCCAGCAGGCAGGGGATAAAGACCCAGTACTTC. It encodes CASRQGIKTQYF.

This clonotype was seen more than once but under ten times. CDR3: CASINYRGGEQFF. The DNA for the CDR3 is TGTGCCAGCATCAATTACAGGGGGGGTGAGCAGTTCTTC. The chain combines TRBV12-3 or TRBV12-4 with TRBJ2-1, with a possible D match to TRBD1 (8 bases). This CDR3 has 13 residues. V lost 7 bases to trimming and J lost 9 bases, with 16 bases between them.